This TCR beta chain was identified in a study of CD8 T cells in ankylosing spondylitis. Quantitative 5'-RACE with molecular barcodes generated TCR beta libraries. TCRdb re-called the 5' RACE reads with MiXCR, one entry per CDR3 protein. The sample has 220,000 or so distinct CDR3 sequences, around 16% seen once; the top ten hold 42%. Study-wide results and caveats: As reported, disease-linked clones showed significant enrichment in matched ankylosing spondylitis synovial fluid. Earlier studies detected some motif variants in reactive arthritis synovial fluid and blood. A motif in TCR beta, a set of eight highly homologous variants, appeared characteristic of ankylosing spondylitis blood. Disease-linked clones were found to be CD8+ and relatively rare in peripheral blood.

On this clonotype: The antigen is unknown.

After removal of 6 bases from V and 4 bases from J, the junction contained 4 bases not matched to a gene. CDR3 length: 13 amino acids. The source of this sequence is a male donor with ankylosing spondylitis. The chain joins TRBV12-3 or TRBV12-4 to TRBJ2-7; 9 positions match TRBD1. The material sequenced was blood, either unsorted or a sorted T cell fraction (not recorded which). CDR3 amino acids: CASRPTGGYEQYF. CDR3 bases: TGTGCCAGCAGGCCGACAGGGGGTTACGAGCAGTACTTC.